Below, one TCR beta chain is given with its context. Its antigen is currently unknown. These data belong to a study of ipilimumab plus nivolumab after autologous stem cell transplantation. Turning to the study itself: Typical patient got a handful of ipilimumab doses and about eight nivolumab doses (median). General observations from the study: TCR repertoire, Treg phenotype and gut microbiota reportedly support more study of this approach.

Using immunoSEQ multiplex PCR, the repertoire was profiled, and TCRdb retains in-frame clones only, with some absent. The sample gives some 15,000 clones, about 70% of which show up once; more than 9% is in the top ten. Ipilimumab, 1 mg/kg, started 14 to 28 days after autologous transplant. Patients received nivolumab 3 mg/kg at weeks 1, 4, 7, 10, then fortnightly to week 26. This sequence was found in a male donor with primary mediastinal lymphoma. Source: PBMCs, taken in a trial of ipilimumab plus nivolumab as post-transplant consolidation.

The CDR3 coding sequence is TGCGCCAGCAGCTCTATAGGCGGGCTGAACACCGGGGAGCTGTTTTTT. It encodes CASSSIGGLNTGELFF. V gene TRBV5-1 combines with J gene TRBJ2-2; possible D gene TRBD2, 5 bases. This CDR3 is 16 amino acids long. Germline CDR1 and CDR2: SGHRS and YFSETQ. V shed 3 bases and J shed 1 base, with 13 bases lying between them.